In its sample, the clone carrying this T cell receptor (beta chain) was seen a few times. Its antigen remains unknown. A universal primer binding site was introduced by template switching. The final cDNA contained unique molecular identifiers. TCRdb re-called the 5' RACE reads with MiXCR, one entry per CDR3 protein. The profile shows 400,000 to 500,000 distinct CDR3 sequences, approximately 14% of them singletons. These data are taken from a study of identical twins. V trimming: 2 bases; J trimming: 2 bases; junction bases outside the gene matches: 21. The germline gives CDR1 SGHRS, CDR2 YFSETQ. There are 20 residues in the CDR3. Study results and caveats: Interpretation of the results relied on cross-sectional statistical analysis and not on following the same donors.

The data also belong to a second study, concerning yellow fever vaccine responses in identical twins.

The sequenced sample consisted of CD4+ T cells sorted from blood. The chain employs TRBV5-1 and TRBJ2-5; 7 nucleotides match TRBD2. The receptor was derived from a woman aged 18-29 years in good health. In DNA, the CDR3 is TGCGCCAGCAGCTTCCGACGCGAAGTCCTCACTAGCGCGTCACAAGAGACCCAGTACTTC. This encodes CASSFRREVLTSASQETQYF.